This T cell receptor (beta chain) was obtained from a study of early T cells in non-severe SARS-CoV-2 infection. Study-wide findings and caveats: In VDJdb matching, anti-spike CD8 responses were favored while private and CD4 specificities went missing.

Concerning this clonotype: Its antigen is unidentified.

Germline values: CDR1 LNHDA, CDR2 SQIVND (reference sequence). Trimming cost V 3 bases and J 6 bases, with 18 bases left between them. The CDR3 is made up of 15 amino acids. TCRdb redid the calling of the 5' RACE reads with MiXCR, one entry per CDR3 protein. The sample contains roughly 30,000 distinct CDR3 sequences, 6% to 7% of which appear only once. Sequenced: whole blood. This TCR was sampled from an adult who was a healthcare worker with PCR-confirmed SARS-CoV-2 infection or an uninfected control (not recorded which). This chain links TRBV19 with TRBJ2-7; tentatively, D is TRBD1 (6 bases). CDR3 in DNA: TGTGCCAGTAGTATTTCTCGCCAGGGGCGAAGCGAGCAGTACTTC. Its translation: CASSISRQGRSEQYF.